This entry lists 25 T cell receptor beta chains sequenced from one sample in a study of OX40 agonist ivuxolimab in advanced cancers. Sequencing was performed with immunoSEQ multiplex PCR; in TCRdb, only in-frame clones are kept and a portion is missing. Among roughly 45,000 clones listed, nearly 95% were seen once. The sequences come from CD4+ or CD8+ T cells sorted from blood, collected in a trial of the OX40 agonist ivuxolimab. Receptors originate from an adult with an advanced solid tumor such as melanoma, head and neck, liver or kidney cancer.

The chain employs TRBV27 and TRBJ2-2, with D tentatively TRBD1 or TRBD2 (5 bases each). The CDR3 totals 17 residues. The germline gives CDR1 MNHEY, CDR2 SMNVEV (reference sequence). With 7 bases removed from V and 3 bases from J, the gap between germline ends came to 21 bases. The CDR3 DNA is TGTGCCAGCACCCCATTGGGGGTTTTAGGGGACACCGGGGAGCTGTTTTTT. Residues: CASTPLGVLGDTGELFF.

By proportion, this clone is medium-sized. The rearrangement joins TRBV6-4 to TRBJ2-3; D gene ambiguous. Germline V gene data show CDR1 as MRHNA and CDR2 as SNTAGT. Deletions cut 5 bases from V and 0 bases from J, with 12 bases between. This CDR3 is built from 15 residues. The CDR3 region is CASSTDPSSTDTQYF. The CDR3 DNA reads as TGTGCCAGCAGTACGGATCCTTCTAGCACAGATACGCAGTATTTT.

The rearrangement uses TRBV5-1 and TRBJ2-7; TRBD1 matches 8 bases. Germline V lookup: CDR1 SGHRS, CDR2 YFSETQ. J lost 0 bases, V lost 2 bases, and 1 base had no gene match. The CDR3 runs to 14 residues. In DNA form, the CDR3 reads TGCGCCAGCAGCTTAGACAGGGGCTCCTACGAGCAGTACTTC. This sequence encodes CASSLDRGSYEQYF.

This clone was observed once. The gene calls are TRBV6-1 and TRBJ1-1, with TRBD1 as a possible D gene (5 bases). The CDR3 consists of 15 residues. V dropped 5 bases and J dropped 5 bases, with 18 bases sitting between them. In germline, CDR1 is MNHNS, CDR2 SASEGT. The CDR3 loop reads CASSHRDPLGTEAFF. In DNA, the CDR3 is TGTGCCAGCAGTCACCGGGACCCCCTAGGGACTGAAGCTTTCTTT.

The chain is built from TRBV4-1 and TRBJ1-3; the D is unclear. V lost 5 bases to trimming and J lost 0 bases, with 8 bases between them. The CDR3 contains 14 residues. Germline-derived CDR1 and CDR2 are MGHRA and YSYEKL. CDR3 loop: CASSFRLSGNTIYF. In DNA form, the CDR3 reads TGCGCCAGCAGCTTCCGTCTCTCTGGAAACACCATATATTTT.

The chain has TRBV27 and TRBJ1-1; D is unclear. Germline V gene lookup returns CDR1 MNHEY and CDR2 SMNVEV (reference sequence). Trimming cost V 2 bases and J 2 bases, with 6 bases left between them. This CDR3 comprises 13 residues. For the CDR3, the DNA is TGTGCCAGCAGTTTAGGTCGAAACACTGAAGCTTTCTTT. Translation: CASSLGRNTEAFF.

J is TRBJ2-5 and V is TRBV4-1; perhaps TRBD2 as D (6 bases). Germline CDR1 reads MGHRA; CDR2 reads YSYEKL. Trimming removed 0 bases at V and 5 bases at J, with 13 bases between. CDR3 length: 15 residues. CDR3 in amino acids: CASSQDGGGRETQYF. The CDR3 nucleotides are TGCGCCAGCAGCCAAGATGGAGGAGGGCGGGAGACCCAGTACTTC.

This sequence joins TRBV19 and TRBJ2-2; D unresolved. Germline CDR1 is LNHDA and CDR2 is SQIVND (reference sequence). Deletions cut 0 bases from V and 1 base from J, with 3 bases between. CDR3 length: 14 amino acids. The CDR3 is CASSIDMNTGELFF. CDR3 sequence (DNA): TGTGCCAGTAGTATAGACATGAACACCGGGGAGCTGTTTTTT.

The genes are TRBV5-4 and TRBJ1-6; D is possibly TRBD1 (6 bases). Trimming removed 4 bases from V and 0 bases from J, with 11 bases in between. This CDR3 comprises 16 residues. Germline CDR1 and CDR2: SGHNT and YYREEE (reference sequence). CDR3 region: CASSRQERSYNSPLHF. The CDR3 DNA sequence: TGTGCCAGCAGCCGACAGGAACGCTCCTATAATTCACCCCTCCACTTT.

This chain uses TRBV19 with TRBJ2-3; the match to TRBD2 covers 10 bases. This CDR3 comprises 15 residues. V was pared by 6 bases and J by 3 bases, with 6 bases of the junction left unmatched. Germline lookup yields CDR1 LNHDA and CDR2 SQIVND (reference sequence). The chain's CDR3 is CASRPGTSETDTQYF. DNA for the CDR3: TGTGCCAGTAGACCCGGGACTAGCGAAACAGATACGCAGTATTTT. The full variable domain, its missing parts supplied by reference TRBV19 and TRBJ2-3, is DGGITQSPKYLFRKEGQNVTLSCEQNLNHDAMYWYRQDPGQGLRLIYYSQIVNDFQKGDIAEGYSVSREKKESFPLTVTSAQKNPTAFYLCASRPGTSETDTQYFGPGTRLTVL.

The chain couples TRBV30 to TRBJ1-4; D may be TRBD1 (6 bases). Germline CDR1 is GTSNPN and CDR2 is SVGIG (reference sequence). The CDR3 extends over 14 amino acids. Trimming pared 0 bases from V and 8 bases from J, leaving 13 bases between. This chain's CDR3 is CAWSVSRGGEKLFF. Here the CDR3 DNA reads TGTGCCTGGAGTGTATCCAGGGGAGGAGAAAAACTGTTTTTT.

This rearrangement joins TRBV19 to TRBJ2-3; D may be TRBD1 (6 bases). V gave up 5 bases and J gave up 4 bases, with 13 bases separating them. Germline V gene lookup returns CDR1 LNHDA and CDR2 SQIVND (reference sequence). The CDR3 extends over 14 amino acids. CDR3 coding DNA: TGTGCCAGTAGTTGGTCGCAGGGGTCAGATACGCAGTATTTT. The encoded protein is CASSWSQGSDTQYF.

The V gene is TRBV28, the J gene TRBJ1-5; D might be TRBD1 (6 bases). The CDR3 is 12 amino acids. The germline V gene encodes CDR1 MDHEN and CDR2 SYDVKM. CDR3 sequence: CGGGDTGQPQHF. CDR3 DNA sequence: TGTGGGGGAGGGGACACCGGTCAGCCCCAGCATTTT.

Turning to this clone: One junction end does not reproduce the germline sequence, and a read error may be involved. The chain couples TRBV7-9 to TRBJ2-3, with TRBD2 matching over 11 bases. The length of the CDR3 is 15 residues. The germline gives CDR1 SEHNR, CDR2 FQNEAQ (reference sequence). The CDR3 spells CASSVAGGSTDTQYF. The CDR3 nucleotides read TGTGCCAGCAGCGTAGCGGGGGGGAGCACAGATACGCAGTATTTT. The full variable domain, completed using reference TRBV7-9 and TRBJ2-3, is DTGVSQNPRHKITKRGQNVTFRCDPISEHNRLYWYRQTLGQGPEFLTYFQNEAQLEKSRLLSDRFSAERPKGSFSTLEIQRTEQGDSAMYLCASSVAGGSTDTQYFGPGTRLTVL.

The chain has TRBV5-5 and TRBJ1-2; D is undetermined. The germline V and J ends were trimmed by 2 bases and 3 bases, with 8 bases remaining between them. Germline assignment: CDR1 SGHKS and CDR2 YYEKEE (reference sequence). CDR3 length: 13 amino acids. CDR3 sequence reads: CASSFGRYYGYTF. The CDR3 nucleotides read TGTGCCAGCAGCTTTGGACGGTACTATGGCTACACCTTC.

The chain combines TRBV7-8 with TRBJ1-1; D is unresolved. This CDR3 region has 13 residues. The V gene's germline CDR1 is SGHVS and CDR2 FQNEAQ. V lost 1 base and J lost 4, with 7 bases in between. Here the CDR3 reads CASSLGGSTEAFF. CDR3 sequence (DNA): TGTGCCAGCAGCTTAGGAGGAAGCACTGAAGCTTTCTTT.

The chain uses TRBV4-1 and TRBJ2-1; 7 bases are a match to TRBD2. V dropped 4 bases and J dropped 3; count of bases not matched to a gene: 6. Germline loops: CDR1 MGHRA, CDR2 YSYEKL. The CDR3 is 15 residues long. Here the CDR3 DNA reads TGCGCCAGCAGCCTAACGCCTAGCGGCTACAATGAGCAGTTCTTC. Protein: CASSLTPSGYNEQFF.

This chain uses TRBV28 with TRBJ2-7; 10 bases align to TRBD1. CDR1 and CDR2 (germline): MDHEN, SYDVKM. V was pared by 1 base and J by 1 base, with 7 bases of the junction left unmatched. The CDR3 loop spans 17 amino acids. As DNA, the CDR3 is TGTGCCAGCAGTTTATCGATGACAGGGGGCGGTTCCTACGAGCAGTACGTC. Amino acid sequence: CASSLSMTGGGSYEQYV.

This clone came up once. The V gene is TRBV2, the J gene TRBJ2-2; 8 bases are a match to TRBD2. The V and J ends lost 8 bases and 3 bases, in that order; junction bases with no gene match: 8. CDR1 and CDR2 from the germline V gene are SNHLY and FYNNEI. The CDR3 contains 15 residues. CDR3: CASVQLADYTGELFF. The CDR3 DNA reads TGTGCCAGCGTCCAACTAGCGGATTACACCGGGGAGCTGTTTTTT.

The CDR3 reads CASSPRQGSYEQYF. The CDR3 bases are TGCGCCAGCAGCCCCCGACAGGGTTCCTACGAGCAGTACTTC. The V gene is TRBV4-1, the J gene TRBJ2-7; 7 bases match TRBD1. The ends lost 4 bases at V and 1 base at J; junction bases unmatched: 4. This CDR3 region has 14 residues. The germline CDR1 and CDR2 sequences are MGHRA and YSYEKL.

V usage is TRBV6-1 and J usage is TRBJ1-2, with 8 bases aligning to TRBD1. This CDR3 contains 16 residues. V was pared by 2 bases and J by 5 bases, with 10 bases of the junction left unmatched. CDR1 is MNHNS, CDR2 SASEGT, per germline. The CDR3 DNA sequence: TGTGCCAGCAGTGAAATCGGTCAGGGGGCGGGGTATGGCTACACCTTC. This gives the protein CASSEIGQGAGYGYTF.

The gene calls are TRBV5-6 and TRBJ1-1; D unresolved. Germline V CDR1 and CDR2: SGHDT, YYEEEE. V shed 0 bases and J shed 5 bases, with 8 bases lying between them. This CDR3 spans 13 amino acids. CDR3 amino acids: CASSLAGVTEAFF. CDR3 bases: TGTGCCAGCAGCTTGGCCGGGGTTACTGAAGCTTTCTTT.

The V call is TRBV7-3, the J call TRBJ2-3, with D perhaps matching TRBD2 (5 bases). V lost 0 bases and J lost 9, with 13 bases in between. Germline V gives CDR1 SGHTA, CDR2 FQGTGA. The CDR3 is made up of 14 amino acids. CDR3 protein: CASSLTSAAATQYF. The CDR3 bases are TGTGCCAGCAGCTTAACTAGCGCAGCGGCAACGCAGTATTTT.

The chain has TRBV15 and TRBJ1-2; no reliable D call. Trimming left V 5 bases short and J 10 bases short, with 17 bases between. The CDR3 is made up of 13 amino acids. Per germline, CDR1 LNHNV and CDR2 YYDKDF (reference sequence). Here the CDR3 DNA reads TGTGCCACCAGCGTAACGGGTGTAATCGTCTACACCTTC. Translating gives CATSVTGVIVYTF.

This chain links TRBV30 with TRBJ2-7; D is ambiguous. The V and J ends lost 2 bases and 3 bases respectively, with 11 bases between them. The CDR3 loop spans 13 amino acids. Germline loops: CDR1 GTSNPN, CDR2 SVGIG (reference sequence). CDR3 residues: CAWSSFDFYEQYF. CDR3 bases: TGTGCCTGGAGTAGTTTTGACTTCTACGAGCAGTACTTC. The whole variable domain, remainder taken from reference TRBV30 and TRBJ2-7, is SQTIHQWPATLVQPVGSPLSLECTVEGTSNPNLYWYRQAAGRGLQLLFYSVGIGQISSEVPQNLSASRPQDRQFILSSKKLLLSDSGFYLCAWSSFDFYEQYFGPGTRLTVT.